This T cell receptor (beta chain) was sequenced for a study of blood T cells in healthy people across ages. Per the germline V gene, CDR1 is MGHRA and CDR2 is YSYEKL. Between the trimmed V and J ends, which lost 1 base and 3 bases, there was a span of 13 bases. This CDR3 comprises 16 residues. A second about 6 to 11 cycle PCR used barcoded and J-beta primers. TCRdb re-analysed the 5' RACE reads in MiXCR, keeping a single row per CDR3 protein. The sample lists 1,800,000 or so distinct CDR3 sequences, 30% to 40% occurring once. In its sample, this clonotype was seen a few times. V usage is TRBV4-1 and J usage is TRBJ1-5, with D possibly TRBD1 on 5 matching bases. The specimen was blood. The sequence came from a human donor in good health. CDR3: CASSQVIWDSNQPQHF. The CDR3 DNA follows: TGCGCCAGCAGCCAAGTGATCTGGGACTCCAATCAGCCCCAGCATTTT.